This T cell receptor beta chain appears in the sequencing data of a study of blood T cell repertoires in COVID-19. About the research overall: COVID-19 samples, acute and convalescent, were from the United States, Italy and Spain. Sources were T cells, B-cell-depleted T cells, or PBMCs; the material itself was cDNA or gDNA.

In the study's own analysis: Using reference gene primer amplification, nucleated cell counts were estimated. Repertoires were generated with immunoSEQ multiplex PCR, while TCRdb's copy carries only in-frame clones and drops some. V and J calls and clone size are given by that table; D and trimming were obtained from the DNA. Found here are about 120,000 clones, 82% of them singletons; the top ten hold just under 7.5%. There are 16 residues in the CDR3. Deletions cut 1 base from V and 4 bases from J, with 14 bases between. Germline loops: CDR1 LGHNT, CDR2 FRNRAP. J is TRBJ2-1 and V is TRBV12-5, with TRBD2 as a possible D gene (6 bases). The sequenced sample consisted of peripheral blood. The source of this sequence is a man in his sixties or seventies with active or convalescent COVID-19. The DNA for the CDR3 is TGTGCTAGTGGTTTGGGACTGGGTGGGGGGTACAATGAGCAGTTCTTC. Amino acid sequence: CASGLGLGGGYNEQFF.